These 20 T cell receptor beta chains were sequenced from one sample in a study of beta chain features in type 1 diabetes. Of the isolated RNA, all was reverse transcribed, and so the sequenced material was expressed TCRB transcripts. The protocol was immunoSEQ multiplex PCR, while the TCRdb copy is restricted to in-frame clones and leaves out a portion. The table lists fewer than 650,000 clones, roughly a sixth of them singletons. Sequencing used naive CD4+ T cells from blood. The receptors were gathered from a man younger than 35 in good health.

This clone occurred a few times. This chain joins TRBV9 and TRBJ2-6; D possibly corresponds to TRBD1 (6 bases). Per germline, CDR1 SGDLS and CDR2 YYNGEE. V was trimmed by 0 bases and J by 4 bases, leaving 20 bases between them. The CDR3 runs to 19 residues. The CDR3 DNA sequence: TGTGCCAGCAGCGTAGTGACTACAGGGAGCTTGCTAGGGGCCAACGTCCTGACTTTC. The encoded protein is CASSVVTTGSLLGANVLTF. The full variable domain, its missing parts supplied by reference TRBV9 and TRBJ2-6, is DSGVTQTPKHLITATGQRVTLRCSPRSGDLSVYWYQQSLDQGLQFLIQYYNGEERAKGNILERFSAQQFPDLHSELNLSSLELGDSALYFCASSVVTTGSLLGANVLTFGAGSRLTVL.

This clone was picked up one time. The J gene is TRBJ2-5, the V gene TRBV6-5, with 7 bases fitting TRBD1. Germline CDR1 MNHEY, CDR2 SVGAGI. V trimming: 6 bases; J trimming: 12 bases; junction bases outside the gene matches: 10. The CDR3 is 12 residues long. The CDR3 DNA sequence: TGTGCCAGCAGGCTTACCGACAGGGCAGAGTACTTC. Translated, it gives CASRLTDRAEYF.

This clone came up a few times. The rearrangement joins TRBV28 to TRBJ1-5; TRBD1 is a possible D gene (6 bases). This CDR3 has 14 amino acids. Looked up from germline, CDR1 is MDHEN and CDR2 is SYDVKM. Trimming left V 2 bases short and J 3 bases short, with 8 bases between. The CDR3 region is CASSLGQFNQPQHF. DNA of the CDR3: TGTGCCAGCAGTTTAGGACAGTTCAATCAGCCCCAGCATTTT. Full variable domain (rest looked up from reference TRBV28 and TRBJ1-5): DVKVTQSSRYLVKRTGEKVFLECVQDMDHENMFWYRQDPGLGLRLIYFSYDVKMKEKGDIPEGYSVSREKKERFSLILESASTNQTSMYLCASSLGQFNQPQHFGDGTRLSIL.

This chain connects TRBV6-5 to TRBJ2-7; possibly TRBD2 for D (6 bases). The CDR3 covers 15 residues. Trimming took off 2 bases at V and 1 base at J, with 12 bases between the two ends. Per the germline V gene, CDR1 is MNHEY and CDR2 is SVGAGI. In DNA form, the CDR3 reads TGTGCCAGCAGTTACACGGGACTCAGTTCCTACGAGCAGTACTTC. This codes for CASSYTGLSSYEQYF.

In its sample, this clone was seen a few times. The CDR3 region is CATMSGTTQETQYF. The CDR3 DNA is TGTGCCACGATGTCGGGGACGACCCAAGAGACCCAGTACTTC. The chain links TRBV10-3 to TRBJ2-5, with D perhaps TRBD1 or TRBD2 (5 bases each). The CDR3 loop spans 14 amino acids. The ends were cut back, 10 bases at V and 1 base at J, with 16 bases in the middle. The germline gives CDR1 ENHRY, CDR2 SYGVKD.

The chain links TRBV7-2 to TRBJ2-2; D call uncertain. Trimming took off 2 bases at V and 0 bases at J, with 7 bases between the two ends. The germline V gene encodes CDR1 SGHTA and CDR2 FQGNSA. The CDR3 sequence is 15 residues long. The CDR3 DNA reads as TGTGCCAGCAGCTTACTGGGCGCGAACACCGGGGAGCTGTTTTTT. It is translated as CASSLLGANTGELFF.

The chain has TRBV28 and TRBJ2-7, with 9 bases identical to TRBD1. In germline, CDR1 is MDHEN, CDR2 SYDVKM. With 4 bases clipped from V and 7 bases from J, the junction kept 11 bases outside the gene matches. The CDR3 is 15 residues long. CDR3 sequence reads: CASSSPPGQGGEQYF. In nucleotides, the CDR3 is TGTGCCAGCAGTTCGCCGCCGGGACAGGGCGGAGAGCAGTACTTC.

Here the CDR3 DNA reads TGTGCCAGCAGCCGCCGGGACTCAAGCACAGATACGCAGTATTTT. Protein product: CASSRRDSSTDTQYF. This chain connects TRBV7-9 to TRBJ2-3; D may be TRBD2 (6 bases). The length of the CDR3 is 15 residues. Per germline, CDR1 SEHNR and CDR2 FQNEAQ (reference sequence). V was cut by 5 bases and J by 0 bases, with 12 bases left in between.

This rearrangement joins TRBV9 to TRBJ1-2; 7 bases line up with TRBD1. Germline lookup yields CDR1 SGDLS and CDR2 YYNGEE. After removal of 3 bases from V and 8 bases from J, the junction contained 10 bases not matched to a gene. The CDR3 length is 14 residues. The CDR3 nucleotides read TGTGCCAGCAGCGCGGGACAGACCTTAGGCGGCTACACCTTC. Translating it yields CASSAGQTLGGYTF. Full variable domain (rest looked up from reference TRBV9 and TRBJ1-2): DSGVTQTPKHLITATGQRVTLRCSPRSGDLSVYWYQQSLDQGLQFLIQYYNGEERAKGNILERFSAQQFPDLHSELNLSSLELGDSALYFCASSAGQTLGGYTFGSGTRLTVV.

This clone was recorded a few times. The CDR3 coding sequence is TGTGCCAGCAGCTTCGCCGGGACAGCCACCGGGGAGCTGTTTTTT. It is translated as CASSFAGTATGELFF. This chain joins TRBV7-2 and TRBJ2-2; TRBD1 agrees at 7 bases. V trimming: 3 bases; J trimming: 4 bases; junction bases outside the gene matches: 5. The germline gives CDR1 SGHTA, CDR2 FQGNSA. The CDR3 contains 15 residues.

With regard to this clone: Other nucleotide sequences from this sample produce the same CDR3. The chain joins TRBV6-4 to TRBJ2-5; the D is unclear. From germline, CDR1 is MRHNA and CDR2 SNTAGT. V lost 1 base and J lost 14, with 2 bases in between. There are 8 residues in the CDR3. The CDR3 reads CASSDLYF. DNA of the CDR3: TGTGCCAGCAGTGACTTATACTTC.

This clone has more than one count but fewer than ten. V usage is TRBV7-2 and J usage is TRBJ1-1; no definite D call. CDR3 size: 15 residues. Deletions cut 0 bases from V and 0 bases from J, with 8 bases between. From germline, CDR1 is SGHTA and CDR2 FQGNSA. The CDR3 bases are TGTGCCAGCAGCTTAGCGGGGAGTCTGAACACTGAAGCTTTCTTT. It specifies CASSLAGSLNTEAFF. The complete variable domain, with remaining parts taken from reference TRBV7-2 and TRBJ1-1, reads GAGVSQSPSNKVTEKGKDVELRCDPISGHTALYWYRQSLGQGLEFLIYFQGNSAPDKSGLPSDRFSAERTGGSVSTLTIQRTQQEDSAVYLCASSLAGSLNTEAFFGQGTRLTVV.

Only a few counts were recorded for this clone. The J gene is TRBJ2-3, the V gene TRBV4-3, with 9 bases aligning to TRBD2. Trimming at V came to 4 bases and at J to 5 bases, leaving 13 bases not matched to a gene. The CDR3 consists of 17 residues. The V gene's germline CDR1 is LGHNA and CDR2 YSLEER. CDR3 coding DNA: TGCGCCAGCAGCCTCGGGGGCGGGAGGGTACTTCAAGATACGCAGTATTTT. It yields the protein CASSLGGGRVLQDTQYF.

The V and J genes are TRBV9 and TRBJ1-6; tentatively, D is TRBD1 (5 bases). The V end lost 4 bases, the J end lost 7 bases, and 15 bases lay between the germline ends. The CDR3 sequence is 15 residues long. Germline CDR1 and CDR2: SGDLS and YYNGEE. CDR3 loop: CASSPIEGSNSPLHF. CDR3 coding DNA: TGTGCCAGCAGCCCCATTGAGGGGAGCAATTCACCCCTCCACTTT.

Remarks on this clone: This same CDR3 is encoded by further DNA sequences in the sample. This rearrangement joins TRBV7-2 to TRBJ2-5; D not certain. Per the germline V gene, CDR1 is SGHTA and CDR2 is FQGNSA. Trimming took off 5 bases at V and 5 bases at J, with 6 bases between the two ends. The CDR3 sequence is 11 residues long. This chain's CDR3 is CASSQRETQYF. CDR3 in DNA: TGTGCCAGCAGCCAGAGGGAGACCCAGTACTTC.

This chain links TRBV5-4 with TRBJ2-1; D possibly corresponds to TRBD1 (6 bases). CDR1 is SGHNT, CDR2 YYREEE, per germline (reference sequence). V lost 4 bases and J 5 bases, leaving 13 bases between the germline ends. CDR3 length: 14 amino acids. CDR3 sequence: CASSPRTDNNEQFF. The CDR3 nucleotides read TGTGCCAGCAGCCCCCGGACAGACAACAATGAGCAGTTCTTC.

The V call is TRBV7-2, the J call TRBJ1-6; no definite D call. V was trimmed by 4 bases and J by 15 bases, leaving 16 bases between them. The CDR3 runs to 13 residues. CDR1 is SGHTA and CDR2 is FQGNSA in the germline V gene. The CDR3 nucleotides read TGTGCCAGCAGCTCCCGCAGGCAAAGAGACCTCCACTTT. Its translation is CASSSRRQRDLHF.

V gene TRBV27 combines with J gene TRBJ2-7; 7 nucleotides line up with TRBD2. Germline lookup yields CDR1 MNHEY and CDR2 SMNVEV (reference sequence). The CDR3 extends over 13 amino acids. V dropped 5 bases and J dropped 2; count of bases not matched to a gene: 3. The CDR3, as DNA: TGTGCCAGCAGTCACGGACTAGCCTACGAGCAGTACTTC. Amino acid sequence: CASSHGLAYEQYF.

The V call is TRBV7-2, the J call TRBJ2-7; TRBD1 agrees at 8 bases. This CDR3 spans 14 amino acids. With V trimmed by 5 bases and J by 4 bases, 7 bases remained unmatched. Germline CDR1 and CDR2: SGHTA and FQGNSA. The CDR3 bases are TGTGCCAGCAGCCCTCGGACAGGGAGGTACGAGCAGTACTTC. Translation gives CASSPRTGRYEQYF.

This clone was seen a handful of times. The chain combines TRBV30 with TRBJ1-5; D is unclear. The germline V gene has CDR1 GTSNPN and CDR2 SVGIG (reference sequence). The CDR3 totals 13 residues. Trimming shortened V by 2 bases and J by 7 bases, and 12 bases separated the two germline ends. CDR3 DNA: TGTGCCTGGAGTTCTGGGGATAGGCAGCCCCAGCATTTT. This gives the protein CAWSSGDRQPQHF.